This T cell receptor (beta chain) was observed in a study of beta chain features in type 1 diabetes. V was cut by 5 bases and J by 7 bases, with 9 bases left in between. The CDR3 sequence is 10 residues long. Germline CDR1 and CDR2: GTSNPN and SVGIG (reference sequence). Of the isolated RNA, all was reverse transcribed, and so the sequenced material was expressed TCRB transcripts. Clones were sequenced by immunoSEQ multiplex PCR, and TCRdb holds only the in-frame ones, with some missing. Here the sample spans 400,000 to 600,000 clones, approximately 30% being singletons. The clonotype comes from a man aged 18 to 29 in good health. This chain connects TRBV30 to TRBJ2-7; a weak D match, TRBD1 (6 bases). Sequencing was done on a sample of naive CD4+ T cells from blood. CDR3 region: CAWGQLEQYF. The DNA of the CDR3 is TGTGCCTGGGGACAGCTAGAGCAGTACTTC. Complete variable domain (other parts from reference TRBV30 and TRBJ2-7): SQTIHQWPATLVQPVGSPLSLECTVEGTSNPNLYWYRQAAGRGLQLLFYSVGIGQISSEVPQNLSASRPQDRQFILSSKKLLLSDSGFYLCAWGQLEQYFGPGTRLTVT.